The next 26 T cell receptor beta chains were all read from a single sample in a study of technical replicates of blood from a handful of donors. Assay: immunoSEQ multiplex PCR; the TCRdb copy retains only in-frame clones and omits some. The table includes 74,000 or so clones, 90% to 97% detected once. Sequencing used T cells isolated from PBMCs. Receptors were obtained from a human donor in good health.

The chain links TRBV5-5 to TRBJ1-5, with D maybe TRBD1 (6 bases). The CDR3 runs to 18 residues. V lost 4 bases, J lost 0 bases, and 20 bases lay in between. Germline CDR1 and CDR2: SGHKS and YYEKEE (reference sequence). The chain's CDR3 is CASSTQPGQPPSNQPQHF. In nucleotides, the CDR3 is TGTGCCAGCAGCACCCAACCGGGACAACCGCCTAGCAATCAGCCCCAGCATTTT.

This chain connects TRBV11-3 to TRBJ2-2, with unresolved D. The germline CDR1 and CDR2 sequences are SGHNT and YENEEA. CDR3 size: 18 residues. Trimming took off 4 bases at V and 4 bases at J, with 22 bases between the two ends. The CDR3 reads CASSCWVAARDCTGELFF. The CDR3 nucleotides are TGTGCCAGCAGCTGCTGGGTGGCCGCCCGTGACTGCACCGGGGAGCTGTTTTTT.

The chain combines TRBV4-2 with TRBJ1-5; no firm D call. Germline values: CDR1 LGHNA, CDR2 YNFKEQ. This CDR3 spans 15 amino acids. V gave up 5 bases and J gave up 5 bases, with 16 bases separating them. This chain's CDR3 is CASSYVGDSDQPQHF. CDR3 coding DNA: TGTGCCAGCAGCTACGTGGGTGACTCCGATCAGCCCCAGCATTTT.

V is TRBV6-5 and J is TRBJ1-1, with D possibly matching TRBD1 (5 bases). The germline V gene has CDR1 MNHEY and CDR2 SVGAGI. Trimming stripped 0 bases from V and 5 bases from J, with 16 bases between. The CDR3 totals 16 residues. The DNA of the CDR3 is TGTGCCAGCAGTTACTCTGACGGGGGAGGATTGACTGAAGCTTTCTTT. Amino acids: CASSYSDGGGLTEAFF.

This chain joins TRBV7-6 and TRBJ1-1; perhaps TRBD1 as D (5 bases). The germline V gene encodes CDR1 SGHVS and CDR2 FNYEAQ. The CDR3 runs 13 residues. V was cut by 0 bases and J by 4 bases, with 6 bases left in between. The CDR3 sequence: CASSLARGTEAFF. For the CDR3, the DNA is TGTGCCAGCAGCTTAGCAAGGGGCACTGAAGCTTTCTTT.

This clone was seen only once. CDR3 region: CASSDSGVPNNEQFF. The CDR3 DNA sequence: TGTGCCAGCAGCGATAGCGGGGTCCCCAACAATGAGCAGTTCTTC. The V and J genes are TRBV6-4 and TRBJ2-1; TRBD2 matches at 8 bases. CDR1 and CDR2 from the germline V gene are MRHNA and SNTAGT. This CDR3 has 15 amino acids. The trim removed 6 bases at V and 5 bases at J, leaving 9 bases unmatched.

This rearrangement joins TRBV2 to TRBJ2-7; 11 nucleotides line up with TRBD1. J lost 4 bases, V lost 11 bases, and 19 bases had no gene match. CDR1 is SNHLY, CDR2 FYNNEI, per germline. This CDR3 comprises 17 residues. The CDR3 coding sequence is TGTGCCGGGACGTATTTTAAGAGGACAGGGGGCGAGTACGAGCAGTACTTC. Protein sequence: CAGTYFKRTGGEYEQYF.

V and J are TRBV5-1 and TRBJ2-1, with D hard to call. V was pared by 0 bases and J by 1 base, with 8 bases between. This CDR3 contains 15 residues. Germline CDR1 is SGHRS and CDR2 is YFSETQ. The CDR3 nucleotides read TGCGCCAGCAGCTTGGGTGAGGAGTCCTACAATGAGCAGTTCTTC. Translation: CASSLGEESYNEQFF.

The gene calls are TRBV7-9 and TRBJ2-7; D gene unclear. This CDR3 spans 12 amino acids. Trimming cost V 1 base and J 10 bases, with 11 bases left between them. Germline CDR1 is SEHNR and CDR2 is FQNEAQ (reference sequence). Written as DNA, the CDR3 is TGTGCCAGCAGCTTAGTGGCGGAAAATCAGTACTTC. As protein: CASSLVAENQYF.

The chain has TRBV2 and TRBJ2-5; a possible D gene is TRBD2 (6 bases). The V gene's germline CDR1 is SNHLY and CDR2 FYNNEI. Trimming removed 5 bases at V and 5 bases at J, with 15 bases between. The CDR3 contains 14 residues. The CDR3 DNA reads TGTGCCAGCAGTTATTTGCCGGGAGATGAGACCCAGTACTTC. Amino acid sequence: CASSYLPGDETQYF.

The CDR3 sequence is CATSPREIHEQYF. CDR3 nucleotides: TGTGCCACCAGTCCTCGGGAGATCCACGAGCAGTACTTC. The chain joins TRBV15 to TRBJ2-7; perhaps TRBD2 as D (6 bases). Germline V gives CDR1 LNHNV, CDR2 YYDKDF (reference sequence). Deletions cut 6 bases from V and 5 bases from J, with 14 bases between. The CDR3 contains 13 residues.

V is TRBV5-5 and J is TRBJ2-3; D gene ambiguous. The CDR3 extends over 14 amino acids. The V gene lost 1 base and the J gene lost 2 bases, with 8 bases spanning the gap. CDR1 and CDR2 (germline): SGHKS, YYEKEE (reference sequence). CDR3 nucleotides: TGTGCCAGCAGCTTGAACAGTAACACAGATACGCAGTATTTT. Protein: CASSLNSNTDTQYF.

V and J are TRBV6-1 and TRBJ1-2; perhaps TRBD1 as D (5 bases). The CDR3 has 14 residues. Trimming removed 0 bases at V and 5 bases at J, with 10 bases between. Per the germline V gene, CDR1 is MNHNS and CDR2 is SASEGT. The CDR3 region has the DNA TGTGCCAGCAGTGAAGCGGACACGCTATATGGCTACACCTTC. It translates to CASSEADTLYGYTF.

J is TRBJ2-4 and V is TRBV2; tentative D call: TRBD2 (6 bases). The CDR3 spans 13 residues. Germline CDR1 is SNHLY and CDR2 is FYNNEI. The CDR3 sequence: CATEGLAKNIQYF. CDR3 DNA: TGTGCAACAGAGGGACTAGCCAAAAACATTCAGTACTTC.

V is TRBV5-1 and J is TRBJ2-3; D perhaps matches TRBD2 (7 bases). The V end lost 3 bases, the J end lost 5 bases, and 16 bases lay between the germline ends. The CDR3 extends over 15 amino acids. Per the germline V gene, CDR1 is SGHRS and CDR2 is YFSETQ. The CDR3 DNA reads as TGCGCCAGCAGCTCCGAGGGGGGGCGCGGAGATACGCAGTATTTT. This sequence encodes CASSSEGGRGDTQYF.

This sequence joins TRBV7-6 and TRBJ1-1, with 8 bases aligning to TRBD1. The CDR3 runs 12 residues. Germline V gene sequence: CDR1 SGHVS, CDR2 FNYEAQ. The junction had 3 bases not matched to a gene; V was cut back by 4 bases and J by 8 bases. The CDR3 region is CASSSWTGEAFF. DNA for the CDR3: TGTGCCAGCAGCTCATGGACAGGGGAAGCTTTCTTT.

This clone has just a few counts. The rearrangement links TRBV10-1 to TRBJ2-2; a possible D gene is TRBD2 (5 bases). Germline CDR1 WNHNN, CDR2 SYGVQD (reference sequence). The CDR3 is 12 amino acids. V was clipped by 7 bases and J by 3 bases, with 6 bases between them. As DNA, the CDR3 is TGCGCCAGCAAGGGAGACACCGGGGAGCTGTTTTTT. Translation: CASKGDTGELFF.

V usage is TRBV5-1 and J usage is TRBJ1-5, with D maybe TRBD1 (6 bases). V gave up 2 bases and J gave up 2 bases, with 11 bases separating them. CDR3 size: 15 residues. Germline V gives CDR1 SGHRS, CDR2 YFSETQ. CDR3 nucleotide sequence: TGCGCCAGCAGCTTATCTGGGGGCGGCAATCAGCCCCAGCATTTT. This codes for CASSLSGGGNQPQHF. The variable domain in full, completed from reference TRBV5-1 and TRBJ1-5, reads KAGVTQTPRYLIKTRGQQVTLSCSPISGHRSVSWYQQTPGQGLQFLFEYFSETQRNKGNFPGRFSGRQFSNSRSEMNVSTLELGDSALYLCASSLSGGGNQPQHFGDGTRLSIL.

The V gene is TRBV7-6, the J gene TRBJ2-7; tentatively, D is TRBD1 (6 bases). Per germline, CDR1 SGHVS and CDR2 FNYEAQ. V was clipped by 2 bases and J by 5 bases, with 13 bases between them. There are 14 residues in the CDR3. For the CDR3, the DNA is TGTGCCAGCAGCTTACAAAACAGGGTCCACGAGCAGTACTTC. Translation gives CASSLQNRVHEQYF.

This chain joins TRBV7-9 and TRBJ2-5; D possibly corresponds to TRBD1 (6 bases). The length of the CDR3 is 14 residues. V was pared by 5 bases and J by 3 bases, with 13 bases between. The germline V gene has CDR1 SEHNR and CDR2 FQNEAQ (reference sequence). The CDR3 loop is CASSPTRTEETQYF. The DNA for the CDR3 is TGTGCCAGCAGCCCAACCCGGACAGAAGAGACCCAGTACTTC. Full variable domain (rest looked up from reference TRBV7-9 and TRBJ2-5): DTGVSQNPRHKITKRGQNVTFRCDPISEHNRLYWYRQTLGQGPEFLTYFQNEAQLEKSRLLSDRFSAERPKGSFSTLEIQRTEQGDSAMYLCASSPTRTEETQYFGPGTRLLVL.

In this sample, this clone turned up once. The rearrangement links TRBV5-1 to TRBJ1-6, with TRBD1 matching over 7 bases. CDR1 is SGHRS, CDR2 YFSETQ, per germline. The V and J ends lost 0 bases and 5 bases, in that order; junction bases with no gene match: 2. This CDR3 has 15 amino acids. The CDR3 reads CASSLVGTDNSPLHF. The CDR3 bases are TGCGCCAGCAGCTTGGTGGGGACAGATAATTCACCCCTCCACTTT.

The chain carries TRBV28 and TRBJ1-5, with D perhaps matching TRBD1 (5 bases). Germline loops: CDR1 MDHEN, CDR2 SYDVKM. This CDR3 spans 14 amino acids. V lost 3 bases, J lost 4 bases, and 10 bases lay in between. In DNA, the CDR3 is TGTGCCAGCAGTTTTGGGGGGGTAAATCAGCCCCAGCATTTT. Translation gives CASSFGGVNQPQHF. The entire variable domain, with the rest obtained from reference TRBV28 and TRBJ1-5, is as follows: DVKVTQSSRYLVKRTGEKVFLECVQDMDHENMFWYRQDPGLGLRLIYFSYDVKMKEKGDIPEGYSVSREKKERFSLILESASTNQTSMYLCASSFGGVNQPQHFGDGTRLSIL.

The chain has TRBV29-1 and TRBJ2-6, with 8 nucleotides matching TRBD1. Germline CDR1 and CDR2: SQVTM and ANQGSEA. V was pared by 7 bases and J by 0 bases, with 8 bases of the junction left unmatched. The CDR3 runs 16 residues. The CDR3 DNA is TGCAGCGCCATGACAGGGGCGATCTCTGGGGCCAACGTCCTGACTTTC. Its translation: CSAMTGAISGANVLTF. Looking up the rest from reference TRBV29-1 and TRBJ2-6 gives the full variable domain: SAVISQKPSRDICQRGTSLTIQCQVDSQVTMMFWYRQQPGQSLTLIATANQGSEATYESGFVIDKFPISRPNLTFSTLTVSNMSPEDSSIYLCSAMTGAISGANVLTFGAGSRLTVL.

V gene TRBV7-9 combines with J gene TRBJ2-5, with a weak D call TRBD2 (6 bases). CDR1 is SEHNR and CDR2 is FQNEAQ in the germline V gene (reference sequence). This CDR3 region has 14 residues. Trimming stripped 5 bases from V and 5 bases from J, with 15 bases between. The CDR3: CASSIQTRGETQYF. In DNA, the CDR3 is TGTGCCAGCAGCATACAGACCCGGGGGGAGACCCAGTACTTC.

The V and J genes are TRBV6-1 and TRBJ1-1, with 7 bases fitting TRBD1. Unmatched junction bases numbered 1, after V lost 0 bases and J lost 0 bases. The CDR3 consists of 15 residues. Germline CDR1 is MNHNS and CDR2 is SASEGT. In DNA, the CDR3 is TGTGCCAGCAGTGAAGCGGGACAGTTGAACACTGAAGCTTTCTTT. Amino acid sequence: CASSEAGQLNTEAFF.

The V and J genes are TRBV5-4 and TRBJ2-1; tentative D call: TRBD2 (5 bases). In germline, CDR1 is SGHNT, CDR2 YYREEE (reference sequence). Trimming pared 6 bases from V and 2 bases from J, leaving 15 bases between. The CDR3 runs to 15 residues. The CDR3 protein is CASTLRADAYNEQFF. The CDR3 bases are TGTGCCAGCACACTGCGAGCGGATGCCTACAATGAGCAGTTCTTC.